The rows below give T cell receptor beta chains drawn from one sample of a study of T cell repertoires in cytomegalovirus infection. TCRdb fed the reads into MiXCR, producing one record per CDR3 protein. The sample lists 90,000 to 120,000 distinct CDR3 sequences, roughly 39% occurring once. Their recognized antigens are unknown. The input for sequencing was CD8+ T cells from cultured PBMCs, taken from culture after CMV antigen stimulation. Receptor source: a human donor in good health (CMV status not recorded). Some clones in this sample may be carry-over from other donors' samples. CDR3s include the opening cysteine and the closing phenylalanine or tryptophan. Size values are once, few and many counts, or a class for expanded clones, and some rows have none.

clone size,V gene,J gene,CDR3 protein
-,TRBV2,TRBJ1-4,CASRQGGINEKLFF
-,TRBV6-6,TRBJ2-7,CASSQTMGGQTYEQYF
-,TRBV6-6,TRBJ1-5,CASNLGTAYSNQPQHF
few,TRBV7-6,TRBJ1-5,CASSRQGGQPQHF
-,TRBV20-1,TRBJ1-3,CSASPGLGGGNTIYF
-,TRBV7-8,TRBJ2-7,CASSLVGQGYEQYF
-,TRBV27,TRBJ1-5,CASRVGGSSWQPQHF
many,TRBV14,TRBJ2-3,CASSQDVARGSRGKYF
few,TRBV9,TRBJ1-1,CASRGGPRNTEAFF
-,TRBV5-1,TRBJ1-1,CASSLGSYNTEAFF
few,TRBV7-6,TRBJ1-1,CASSLVGLDTEAFF
-,TRBV7-6,TRBJ2-1,CASSPGGSSYNGQFF
-,TRBV11-2,TRBJ2-5,CASSLLVDRVETQYF
few,TRBV29-1,TRBJ2-1,CSVEQGANEQFF
-,TRBV12-3/TRBV12-4,TRBJ2-5,CASSLPGLAGLKQLGETQYF
-,TRBV4-1,TRBJ2-3,CASSPGTEFRDTQYF
-,TRBV30,TRBJ2-1,CAWSRSRMYEQFF
few,TRBV9,TRBJ2-7,CASSVDSTYEQYF
-,TRBV4-3,TRBJ2-1,CASSQDRGVPYNEQFF
once,TRBV27,TRBJ2-7,CASSYGQGVYEQYF
-,TRBV7-2,TRBJ1-5,CASSLRWGRGPQHF
few,TRBV5-4,TRBJ2-7,CASSLISADHEQYF
-,TRBV27,TRBJ2-7,CASRRGLIYEQYF
few,TRBV4-1,TRBJ1-1,CASSQDGDIPNTEAFF
few,TRBV11-2,TRBJ2-3,CASSLDSGTDTQYF
many,TRBV7-3,TRBJ1-1,CASSLDGMNTEAFF
few,TRBV19,TRBJ2-1,CASSPSWGGAYNEQFF
-,TRBV12-3/TRBV12-4,TRBJ1-2,CASSGTGPPYGYTF
-,TRBV19,TRBJ2-3,CASSHTLWTGATDTQYF
few,TRBV6-1,TRBJ2-1,CASRAGVEQFF
many,TRBV7-3,TRBJ2-5,CASSRNSGETQYF
-,TRBV25-1,TRBJ2-7,CASSVGQGAWEQYF
-,TRBV27,TRBJ1-4,CASGRQGAFEKLFF
few,TRBV7-8,TRBJ2-7,CASSFPGTGVYEQYF
-,TRBV19,TRBJ2-7,CASSMSQGAYEQYF
-,TRBV11-2,TRBJ1-3,CASSLDPPGQPGNTIYF
few,TRBV6-1,TRBJ2-7,CASSEVYPSYEQYF
-,TRBV12-3/TRBV12-4,TRBJ1-1,CASNLDTLAGGPVAAFF
few,TRBV6-1,TRBJ1-2,CASSSGQTYYGYTF
-,TRBV12-3/TRBV12-4,TRBJ2-1,CASRASGGLFGQFF
-,TRBV4-3,TRBJ2-5,CASSQTGFQETQYF
few,TRBV12-3/TRBV12-4,TRBJ1-5,CASSGGGRNQPQHF
-,TRBV6-5,TRBJ1-1,CASSLQDLSTEAFF
-,TRBV12-3/TRBV12-4,TRBJ1-2,CASSPGTALYGYTF
-,TRBV27,TRBJ2-7,CASSFSLGGFYEQYF
-,TRBV30,TRBJ2-7,CAWSEGYEQYF
few,TRBV4-1,TRBJ2-7,CASSYTGTSPYEQYF
many,TRBV12-3/TRBV12-4,TRBJ2-1,CASSLAAGTGTYNEQFF
few,TRBV3-1,TRBJ2-3,CASSQTFMPTDTQYF
-,TRBV12-3/TRBV12-4,TRBJ1-5,CASRAGVYSNQPQHF
-,TRBV6-1,TRBJ1-1,CASTGTGNTEAFF
-,TRBV4-1,TRBJ1-5,CASSQGTGAQPQHF
-,TRBV29-1,TRBJ1-2,CSAEGGTTLSYGYTF